A selection of T cell receptor beta chains follows, all from one sample in a study of CD8+ T cells in alopecia areata. The method was immunoSEQ multiplex PCR; TCRdb's version includes in-frame clones alone and lacks a portion of them. The sample consists of under 40,000 clones, 45% to 55% of them appearing once. The sequenced sample consisted of CD4+ Tregs sorted from blood. Every receptor here comes from a human donor with alopecia areata. Both conserved end residues are part of each CDR3. Fields, in order: clone size, J gene, V gene, D gene, CDR3 DNA, CDR3 protein. A D gene is named only where the DNA matches it firmly. Part of the rows lack a size; the others show once, few, many or a class for expanded clones.

clone_size: few; j_call: TRBJ2-3; v_call: TRBV5-1; d_call: TRBD2; cdr3_nt: TGCGCCAGCAGCGAGGGACTAGCGGGAGTCAGGGATACGCAGTATTTT; cdr3_aa: CASSEGLAGVRDTQYF
clone_size: NA; j_call: TRBJ1-2; v_call: TRBV7-2; d_call: NA; cdr3_nt: TGTGCCAGCAGCTTAGACGGACGAGGCTATGGCTACACCTTC; cdr3_aa: CASSLDGRGYGYTF
clone_size: NA; j_call: TRBJ2-2; v_call: TRBV7-3; d_call: NA; cdr3_nt: TGTGCCAGCAGCTTACAGCCAGATGCCGCGGGGGAGCTGTTTTTT; cdr3_aa: CASSLQPDAAGELFF
clone_size: NA; j_call: TRBJ1-1; v_call: TRBV7-2; d_call: NA; cdr3_nt: TGTGCCAGCAGCTTCTTAAAGACCCCGAACACTGAAGCTTTCTTT; cdr3_aa: CASSFLKTPNTEAFF
clone_size: few; j_call: TRBJ2-4; v_call: TRBV6-5; d_call: TRBD1; cdr3_nt: TGTGCCAGCAGTGTGGACAGGGGGCATGTAAACATTCAGTACTTC; cdr3_aa: CASSVDRGHVNIQYF
clone_size: few; j_call: TRBJ2-1; v_call: TRBV28; d_call: TRBD2; cdr3_nt: TGTGCCATCCAAGGACTAGCGGGAACCTACAATGAGCAGTTCTTC; cdr3_aa: CAIQGLAGTYNEQFF
clone_size: few; j_call: TRBJ2-7; v_call: TRBV5-1; d_call: NA; cdr3_nt: TGCGCCAGCAGAACATCCGACTACGAGCAGTACTTC; cdr3_aa: CASRTSDYEQYF
clone_size: NA; j_call: TRBJ2-1; v_call: TRBV30; d_call: TRBD2; cdr3_nt: TGTGCCTTCGCCGGGACTAGCGGGAGTATCCCGGGGAATGAGCAGTTCTTC; cdr3_aa: CAFAGTSGSIPGNEQFF
clone_size: medium-sized; j_call: TRBJ2-5; v_call: TRBV5-1; d_call: NA; cdr3_nt: TGCGCCAGCAGCTGGAAAGAGACCCAGTACTTC; cdr3_aa: CASSWKETQYF
clone_size: medium-sized; j_call: TRBJ2-1; v_call: TRBV2; d_call: NA; cdr3_nt: TGTGCCAGCAGTGAAGACTACCAGTGGGCCGATGAGCAGTTCTTC; cdr3_aa: CASSEDYQWADEQFF
clone_size: once; j_call: TRBJ2-1; v_call: TRBV7-9; d_call: TRBD1; cdr3_nt: TGTGCCAGCAGCTTATTCACGCAGGGGGCAAGGAGGCATGAGCAGTTCTTC; cdr3_aa: CASSLFTQGARRHEQFF
clone_size: NA; j_call: TRBJ2-1; v_call: TRBV6-8; d_call: TRBD2; cdr3_nt: TGTGCCAGCAGTAAACAGACTAGCGGGGGGGTCAATGAGCAGTTCTTC; cdr3_aa: CASSKQTSGGVNEQFF
clone_size: NA; j_call: TRBJ2-5; v_call: TRBV5-1; d_call: NA; cdr3_nt: TGCGCCAGCAGCTTATCGGGGGATTGGGAGACCCAGTACTTC; cdr3_aa: CASSLSGDWETQYF
clone_size: few; j_call: TRBJ1-1; v_call: TRBV27; d_call: NA; cdr3_nt: TGTGCCAGCAGTTTATCACAGGCGTGGGAAGCTTTCTTT; cdr3_aa: CASSLSQAWEAFF
clone_size: few; j_call: TRBJ2-7; v_call: TRBV6-6; d_call: TRBD2; cdr3_nt: TGTGCCAGCATCTCCGGACTAGCGGGGATGATGTACTTC; cdr3_aa: CASISGLAGMMYF
clone_size: NA; j_call: TRBJ1-1; v_call: TRBV4-3; d_call: NA; cdr3_nt: TGCGCCAGCAGCCAAGAGGCAGTATCCACTGAAGCTTTCTTT; cdr3_aa: CASSQEAVSTEAFF
clone_size: medium-sized; j_call: TRBJ2-3; v_call: TRBV28; d_call: NA; cdr3_nt: TGTGCCACCGAGGAGGATACGCAGTATTTT; cdr3_aa: CATEEDTQYF
clone_size: NA; j_call: TRBJ2-7; v_call: TRBV20-1; d_call: NA; cdr3_nt: TGCAGTGCTATTAACGGGAACGAGCAGTACTTC; cdr3_aa: CSAINGNEQYF
clone_size: NA; j_call: TRBJ2-1; v_call: TRBV4-2; d_call: NA; cdr3_nt: TGTGCCAGCAGCCAAGACGGATCATTGGTAAACGATGAGCAGTTCTTC; cdr3_aa: CASSQDGSLVNDEQFF
clone_size: NA; j_call: TRBJ2-7; v_call: TRBV30; d_call: NA; cdr3_nt: TGTGCCTGGAGTGTGAGCGGCTACGAGCAGTACTTC; cdr3_aa: CAWSVSGYEQYF
clone_size: NA; j_call: TRBJ2-2; v_call: TRBV4-2; d_call: NA; cdr3_nt: TGTGCCAGCAGCCAAGATTTGGCCCCTTTAGGGGAGCTGTTTTTT; cdr3_aa: CASSQDLAPLGELFF
clone_size: NA; j_call: TRBJ2-1; v_call: TRBV9; d_call: NA; cdr3_nt: TGTGCCAGCAGCGTAACGCCGGAACGGACTGCAGGATACAATGAGCAGTTCTTC; cdr3_aa: CASSVTPERTAGYNEQFF
clone_size: NA; j_call: TRBJ1-2; v_call: TRBV28; d_call: NA; cdr3_nt: TGTGCCAGCAGTAACTATGGCTACACCTTC; cdr3_aa: CASSNYGYTF
clone_size: NA; j_call: TRBJ1-3; v_call: TRBV4-3; d_call: TRBD1; cdr3_nt: TGCGCCAGCAGCCAAGATGGGGACAGCTCTGGAAACACCATATATTTT; cdr3_aa: CASSQDGDSSGNTIYF
clone_size: NA; j_call: TRBJ2-3; v_call: TRBV5-6; d_call: TRBD1; cdr3_nt: TGTGCCAGCAGCACCCGAAGGGGGCAGACAGATACGCAGTATTTT; cdr3_aa: CASSTRRGQTDTQYF
clone_size: few; j_call: TRBJ2-5; v_call: TRBV19; d_call: NA; cdr3_nt: TGTGCCAGTAGTGTACGAGTTCAAGAGACCCAGTACTTC; cdr3_aa: CASSVRVQETQYF
clone_size: few; j_call: TRBJ2-2; v_call: TRBV27; d_call: NA; cdr3_nt: TGTGCCAGCAGGCGGACAGTAAACACCGGGGAGCTGTTTTTT; cdr3_aa: CASRRTVNTGELFF
clone_size: NA; j_call: TRBJ2-7; v_call: TRBV9; d_call: TRBD2; cdr3_nt: TGTGCCAGCAGCGTAGGGGGTCTAGCGGCGACCTACGAGCAGTACTTC; cdr3_aa: CASSVGGLAATYEQYF
clone_size: few; j_call: TRBJ1-4; v_call: TRBV4-3; d_call: NA; cdr3_nt: TGCGCCAGCAGCCCAGAAGGGACAACGGAGGAAGAAAAACTGTTTTTT; cdr3_aa: CASSPEGTTEEEKLFF
clone_size: NA; j_call: TRBJ2-7; v_call: TRBV2; d_call: NA; cdr3_nt: TGTGCCTCCGACAGGGGAGGGTACGAGCAGTACTTC; cdr3_aa: CASDRGGYEQYF
clone_size: NA; j_call: TRBJ2-3; v_call: TRBV20-1; d_call: NA; cdr3_nt: TGCAGTGGGGGTTTAACAGATACGCAGTATTTT; cdr3_aa: CSGGLTDTQYF
clone_size: NA; j_call: TRBJ2-1; v_call: TRBV18; d_call: TRBD2; cdr3_nt: TGTGCCAGCTCACCGGGAGCACTCGGGAGGTATGAGCAGTTCTTC; cdr3_aa: CASSPGALGRYEQFF
clone_size: NA; j_call: TRBJ2-7; v_call: TRBV15; d_call: NA; cdr3_nt: TGTGCCACCTCCCCCTGGCAGGCGATCTCCTACGAGCAGTACTTC; cdr3_aa: CATSPWQAISYEQYF
clone_size: NA; j_call: TRBJ1-1; v_call: TRBV5-1; d_call: TRBD1; cdr3_nt: TGCGCCAGCAGCTTCACGGGACAGATGAACACTGAAGCTTTCTTT; cdr3_aa: CASSFTGQMNTEAFF
clone_size: NA; j_call: TRBJ1-5; v_call: TRBV27; d_call: NA; cdr3_nt: TGTGCCAGCAGTCTCATTGGGAGCAATCAGCCCCAGCATTTT; cdr3_aa: CASSLIGSNQPQHF
clone_size: few; j_call: TRBJ2-7; v_call: TRBV5-4; d_call: TRBD2; cdr3_nt: TGTGCCAGCAGCTCGTCTAGCGGAGGTCGCTACGAGCAGTACTTC; cdr3_aa: CASSSSSGGRYEQYF
clone_size: NA; j_call: TRBJ2-3; v_call: TRBV7-9; d_call: TRBD2; cdr3_nt: TGTGCCAGCAGTCCGGTAGCGGGAGGGAGGGATACGCAGTATTTT; cdr3_aa: CASSPVAGGRDTQYF
clone_size: NA; j_call: TRBJ1-5; v_call: TRBV7-6; d_call: TRBD1; cdr3_nt: TGTGCCAGCAGCTTACTACAGGGGCGCAATCAGCCCCAGCATTTT; cdr3_aa: CASSLLQGRNQPQHF
clone_size: NA; j_call: TRBJ2-7; v_call: TRBV7-9; d_call: NA; cdr3_nt: TGTGCCAGCAGCCCGAATACGGTCTACGAGCAGTACTTC; cdr3_aa: CASSPNTVYEQYF
clone_size: NA; j_call: TRBJ2-5; v_call: TRBV12-5; d_call: NA; cdr3_nt: TGTGCTAGTGGTCGCGGGACGGAAGAGACCCAGTACTTC; cdr3_aa: CASGRGTEETQYF
clone_size: few; j_call: TRBJ2-1; v_call: TRBV2; d_call: TRBD2; cdr3_nt: TGTGCCAGCAGGCTAGCGGGAGGGCACAATGAGCAGTTCTTC; cdr3_aa: CASRLAGGHNEQFF
clone_size: few; j_call: TRBJ2-3; v_call: TRBV5-6; d_call: NA; cdr3_nt: TGTGCCAGCAGCTCCTCTGGTACGCAGTATTTT; cdr3_aa: CASSSSGTQYF
clone_size: NA; j_call: TRBJ2-1; v_call: TRBV5-1; d_call: NA; cdr3_nt: TGCGCCAGCAGCTTGGCCCGGGGCATTAATGAGCAGTTCTTC; cdr3_aa: CASSLARGINEQFF
clone_size: once; j_call: TRBJ1-2; v_call: TRBV7-8; d_call: NA; cdr3_nt: TGTGCCAGCAGCTTAGGCCTGGGCTATAACTATGGCTACACCTTC; cdr3_aa: CASSLGLGYNYGYTF
clone_size: few; j_call: TRBJ2-1; v_call: TRBV5-1; d_call: NA; cdr3_nt: TGCGCCAGCAGCTTGCCGAGGGAGAGCTCCTACAATGAGCAGTTCTTC; cdr3_aa: CASSLPRESSYNEQFF
clone_size: NA; j_call: TRBJ2-3; v_call: TRBV6-5; d_call: NA; cdr3_nt: TGTGCCAGCAGTTTGGCGAGCGGCACGAGGGATACGCAGTATTTT; cdr3_aa: CASSLASGTRDTQYF